This record looks at one T cell receptor (beta chain) sequence and its context. Its antigen is still unknown. The time point: pretreatment peripheral blood. The study enrolled patients with locally advanced or metastatic urothelial carcinoma. These data originate in a study of PD-L1 blockade in urothelial cancer. Study overall: Analyses were performed on blood at 3 weeks after treatment start (the second dose) and at 6 weeks. The study, taken as a whole, reports: In blood at 3 weeks, tumor-associated clones expanded more among patients with durable benefit.

V lost 6 bases, J lost 6 bases, and 7 bases stayed unmatched. CDR3 length: 15 residues. Germline values: CDR1 ENHRY, CDR2 SYGVKD. Every PCR was spiked with synthetic TCR analog templates. Sequencing used immunoSEQ multiplex PCR; TCRdb keeps in-frame clones, though not all of them. The table has 70,000 to 75,000 clones, 85% to 90% seen once. Specimen: PBMCs, collected around atezolizumab (anti-PD-L1) treatment. The rearrangement uses TRBV10-3 and TRBJ2-5; 13 bases are shared with TRBD2. This receptor was identified in a man aged 70-80 years with urothelial cancer. In DNA form, the CDR3 reads TGTGCCATCAGCCCCGGACTAGCGGGGGATCAGACCCAGTACTTC. Its protein product is CAISPGLAGDQTQYF.